This T cell receptor (beta chain) was documented in a study of blood T cell repertoires in COVID-19. Study in general: T cells, B-cell-depleted T cells, or PBMCs supplied cDNA or gDNA.

Deletions cut 8 bases from V and 2 bases from J, with 12 bases between. Germline V CDR1 and CDR2: SGHTA, FQGTGA. The CDR3 totals 13 residues. The method was immunoSEQ multiplex PCR; TCRdb's version includes in-frame clones alone and lacks a portion of them. The table records 200,000 to 300,000 clones, roughly 76% of them present only once. This clone was observed a single time. The receptor comes from a woman aged 80 or older with COVID-19, enrolled during active disease. Sequences were obtained from peripheral blood. This chain uses TRBV7-3 with TRBJ1-1; possibly TRBD1 for D (5 bases). The CDR3 DNA sequence: TGTGCCAGCGCCGCCGGGGGAAACACTGAAGCTTTCTTT. Its translation is CASAAGGNTEAFF.